Shown below are 32 T cell receptor beta chains from a single sample sequenced in a study of shared clonotypes between healthy human individuals. Sequencing was performed with immunoSEQ multiplex PCR; in TCRdb, only in-frame clones are kept and a portion is missing. The table includes about 1.1 million clones, approximately 80% detected once. Sequenced material: memory CD4+ T cells from PBMCs. The subset: CD45RA-negative fraction. The receptors were sampled from a man aged 18 to 29 in good health. Some clones in this sample may be carry-over from other donors' samples.

J is TRBJ2-3 and V is TRBV11-2; TRBD1 might be the D (5 bases). The CDR3 consists of 14 residues. V lost 5 bases, J lost 4 bases, and 13 bases lay in between. Germline V CDR1 and CDR2: SGHAT, FQNNGV. The CDR3 DNA reads as TGTGCCAGCAGCCCTTCCCCCAGGGCAGATACGCAGTATTTT. Residues: CASSPSPRADTQYF.

In this sample, this clone turned up a few times. Other DNA sequences from this sample encode an identical CDR3 as well. The chain employs TRBV7-2 and TRBJ2-3; D call uncertain. The CDR3 covers 13 residues. The ends were cut back, 1 base at V and 1 base at J, with 3 bases in the middle. Germline CDR1 SGHTA, CDR2 FQGNSA. The CDR3 sequence: CASSLGGTDTQYF. In DNA, the CDR3 is TGTGCCAGCAGCTTAGGGGGCACAGATACGCAGTATTTT.

The chain's CDR3 is CASSQETGLAANEQFF. In nucleotides, the CDR3 is TGCGCCAGCAGCCAAGAGACGGGACTAGCAGCCAATGAGCAGTTCTTC. The chain joins TRBV4-1 to TRBJ2-1; 9 bases map to TRBD2. CDR3 length equals 16 residues. Per the germline V gene, CDR1 is MGHRA and CDR2 is YSYEKL. The V and J ends lost 0 bases and 6 bases, in that order; junction bases with no gene match: 6.

The J gene is TRBJ1-3, the V gene TRBV21-1; the table's D call of TRBD1 was not tested on the DNA. TRBV21-1 is deemed a pseudogene. The CDR3 spans 20 residues. The CDR3 loop reads CASSKKKGQGQGSSGNTIYF. The CDR3 DNA is TGTGCCAGCAGCAAAAAAAAGGGACAGGGACAGGGAAGTTCTGGAAACACCATATATTTT.

The genes are TRBV28 and TRBJ1-4; D might be TRBD1 (6 bases). The CDR3 runs to 14 residues. The V end was cut by 4 bases, the J end by 3 bases, with 9 bases between. From germline, CDR1 is MDHEN and CDR2 SYDVKM. The DNA of the CDR3 is TGTGCCAGCAGTTCCGGGACACCTAATGAAAAACTGTTTTTT. Translating it yields CASSSGTPNEKLFF.

The chain links TRBV5-8 to TRBJ2-1; D remains ambiguous. Germline V gene data show CDR1 as SGHTS and CDR2 as YDEGEE. With 3 bases removed from V and 0 bases from J, the gap between germline ends came to 10 bases. There are 15 residues in the CDR3. CDR3 region: CASSWGSYSYNEQFF. The CDR3 DNA is TGTGCCAGCAGCTGGGGATCCTACTCCTACAATGAGCAGTTCTTC.

This clone was seen a single time. J is TRBJ2-1 and V is TRBV28; TRBD1 matches at 7 bases. The V segment lost 5 bases and the J segment 5 bases; nucleotides outside the gene matches: 12. The CDR3 has 16 amino acids. Per the germline V gene, CDR1 is MDHEN and CDR2 is SYDVKM. This CDR3 is CASSVLSGGAHNEQFF. The CDR3 DNA reads as TGTGCCAGCAGTGTCCTATCAGGGGGTGCGCACAATGAGCAGTTCTTC.

The chain joins TRBV5-4 to TRBJ1-1; TRBD1 is a possible D gene (6 bases). The V gene's germline CDR1 is SGHNT and CDR2 YYREEE (reference sequence). CDR3 length: 12 amino acids. The germline V and J ends were trimmed by 4 bases and 8 bases, with 12 bases remaining between them. CDR3: CASSTSGTEAFF. As DNA, the CDR3 is TGTGCCAGCAGCACATCAGGGACAGAAGCTTTCTTT.

The rearrangement uses TRBV6-1 and TRBJ1-1; unclear D gene. The germline CDR1 and CDR2 sequences are MNHNS and SASEGT. The CDR3 has 14 amino acids. Trimming took 2 bases from V and 6 from J, leaving 13 bases between them. The DNA for the CDR3 is TGTGCCAGCAGTGAAATCCCCTGGAGCGCTGAAGCTTTCTTT. Translated: CASSEIPWSAEAFF.

The DNA for the CDR3 is TGTGCCAGCAGCTTAGGCAGACTTTTACTCTCAGATACGCAGTATTTT. This gives the protein CASSLGRLLLSDTQYF. This sequence joins TRBV7-8 and TRBJ2-3, with unresolved D. CDR3 length: 16 amino acids. CDR1 is SGHVS and CDR2 is FQNEAQ in the germline V gene. V was cut by 1 base and J by 4 bases, with 15 bases left in between. The entire variable domain, with the rest obtained from reference TRBV7-8 and TRBJ2-3, is as follows: GAGVSQSPRYKVAKRGQDVALRCDPISGHVSLFWYQQALGQGPEFLTYFQNEAQLDKSGLPSDRFFAERPEGSVSTLKIQRTQQEDSAVYLCASSLGRLLLSDTQYFGPGTRLTVL.

In regard to this clone: This specimen includes other DNA sequences encoding the same CDR3. V is TRBV7-3 and J is TRBJ2-5; 11 bases align to TRBD2. Germline CDR1 reads SGHTA; CDR2 reads FQGTGA. V dropped 5 bases and J dropped 2; count of bases not matched to a gene: 4. This CDR3 has 15 amino acids. The chain's CDR3 is CASSLTSGVQETQYF. For the CDR3, the DNA is TGTGCCAGCAGCCTGACTAGCGGGGTACAAGAGACCCAGTACTTC.

Concerning this clone itself: In the same sample, other DNA sequences code for this CDR3. The chain uses TRBV20-1 and TRBJ2-2; D gene unclear. The CDR3 loop spans 11 amino acids. Germline V gives CDR1 DFQATT, CDR2 SNEGSKA (reference sequence). V was trimmed by 6 bases and J by 4 bases, leaving 6 bases between them. The CDR3 region has the DNA TGCAGTGCCCCTAGCACCGGGGAGCTGTTTTTT. Its protein is CSAPSTGELFF.

V is TRBV6-6 and J is TRBJ2-2; tentative D call: TRBD1 (6 bases). CDR3 length: 14 amino acids. In germline, CDR1 is MNHNY, CDR2 SVGAGI (reference sequence). Trimming pared 5 bases from V and 6 bases from J, leaving 13 bases between. Here the CDR3 DNA reads TGTGCCAGCAGTGCCCGGACAGTTCCCGGGGAGCTGTTTTTT. It is translated as CASSARTVPGELFF.

This clone was observed a handful of times. V gene TRBV5-1 combines with J gene TRBJ1-1; TRBD1 is a possible D gene (5 bases). Germline CDR1 is SGHRS and CDR2 is YFSETQ. Trimming pared 0 bases from V and 0 bases from J, leaving 9 bases between. The CDR3 has 15 amino acids. The CDR3 sequence: CASSLAGAMNTEAFF. CDR3 sequence (DNA): TGCGCCAGCAGCTTGGCCGGGGCTATGAACACTGAAGCTTTCTTT. The full variable domain, rest sourced from reference TRBV5-1 and TRBJ1-1, is KAGVTQTPRYLIKTRGQQVTLSCSPISGHRSVSWYQQTPGQGLQFLFEYFSETQRNKGNFPGRFSGRQFSNSRSEMNVSTLELGDSALYLCASSLAGAMNTEAFFGQGTRLTVV.

The rearrangement links TRBV4-3 to TRBJ1-4; D remains ambiguous. The CDR3 has 18 residues. Germline V gene sequence: CDR1 LGHNA, CDR2 YSLEER. The germline V and J ends were trimmed by 0 bases and 0 bases, with 14 bases remaining between them. The CDR3 DNA reads TGCGCCAGCAGCCAAGATTCGGCCAGCGGCGCAACTAATGAAAAACTGTTTTTT. This gives the protein CASSQDSASGATNEKLFF.

The chain is built from TRBV11-3 and TRBJ2-7, with a possible D match to TRBD1 (6 bases). The V end was cut by 3 bases, the J end by 2 bases, with 14 bases between. Germline V gene lookup returns CDR1 SGHNT and CDR2 YENEEA. There are 15 residues in the CDR3. CDR3 bases: TGTGCCAGCAGCTTGGGGCAGGGGCCCACCTACGAGCAGTACTTC. Its translation: CASSLGQGPTYEQYF.

Only a few counts were recorded for this clone. Other DNA sequences in this specimen translate into the identical CDR3. The DNA for the CDR3 is TGCGCCAGCAGCTTGGTTCCGAACACTGAAGCTTTCTTT. As protein: CASSLVPNTEAFF. V gene TRBV5-1 combines with J gene TRBJ1-1; D gene unclear. V lost 0 bases to trimming and J lost 1 base, with 4 bases between them. Germline V lookup: CDR1 SGHRS, CDR2 YFSETQ. This CDR3 is 13 amino acids long.

The V and J genes are TRBV6-5 and TRBJ1-2, with a possible D match to TRBD1 (5 bases). Germline V CDR1 and CDR2: MNHEY, SVGAGI. Trimming left V 6 bases short and J 8 bases short, with 22 bases between. The CDR3 runs 15 residues. CDR3 sequence reads: CASSPQGTVILGYTF. The CDR3 coding sequence is TGTGCCAGCAGCCCTCAGGGAACGGTCATCCTCGGCTACACCTTC.

This sequence joins TRBV18 and TRBJ1-4, with D unclear. Per the germline V gene, CDR1 is KGHSH and CDR2 is LQKENI. Trimming removed 8 bases at V and 5 bases at J, with 15 bases between. The CDR3 contains 14 residues. CDR3 sequence: CASHGGEHNEKLFF. The CDR3 coding sequence is TGTGCCAGCCACGGTGGGGAACACAATGAAAAACTGTTTTTT.

V gene TRBV9 combines with J gene TRBJ2-1; D is unresolved. There are 17 residues in the CDR3. Germline CDR1 reads SGDLS; CDR2 reads YYNGEE. V gave up 0 bases and J gave up 7 bases, with 20 bases separating them. CDR3 loop: CASSVGLTRALLNEQFF. The CDR3 DNA reads TGTGCCAGCAGCGTAGGATTAACAAGGGCCTTATTGAATGAGCAGTTCTTC. The full variable domain, its missing parts supplied by reference TRBV9 and TRBJ2-1, is DSGVTQTPKHLITATGQRVTLRCSPRSGDLSVYWYQQSLDQGLQFLIQYYNGEERAKGNILERFSAQQFPDLHSELNLSSLELGDSALYFCASSVGLTRALLNEQFFGPGTRLTVL.

The chain employs TRBV6-5 and TRBJ2-7; unclear D gene. CDR3 size: 14 residues. The germline gives CDR1 MNHEY, CDR2 SVGAGI. V lost 4 bases and J lost 0, with 10 bases in between. CDR3 amino acids: CASSFEVSSYEQYF. The CDR3 bases are TGTGCCAGCAGTTTCGAGGTTTCCTCCTACGAGCAGTACTTC.

The CDR3 protein is CSAAHPDEQYF. For the CDR3, the DNA is TGCAGTGCTGCCCACCCGGACGAGCAGTACTTC. The chain links TRBV20-1 to TRBJ2-7; D remains ambiguous. V was shortened by 5 bases and J by 5 bases, with 10 bases between the two germline ends. The CDR3 spans 11 residues. Germline lookup yields CDR1 DFQATT and CDR2 SNEGSKA (reference sequence).

The V and J genes are TRBV5-4 and TRBJ2-5, with TRBD1 identical over 7 bases. The J segment lost 7 bases and the V segment lost 3 bases, leaving 9 bases of the junction unmatched. The CDR3 runs 14 residues. Germline-derived CDR1 and CDR2 are SGHNT and YYREEE (reference sequence). This CDR3 is CASSSRQGSATQYF. The CDR3 DNA reads as TGTGCCAGCAGCTCTAGACAGGGTAGCGCGACCCAGTACTTC.

This clone was counted a few times. The rearrangement links TRBV5-1 to TRBJ2-6, with a weak D call TRBD1 (6 bases). The CDR3 contains 16 residues. V lost 2 bases, J lost 2 bases, and 11 bases lay in between. Germline V gene lookup returns CDR1 SGHRS and CDR2 YFSETQ. CDR3 sequence reads: CASSLTGSPGANVLTF. In DNA form, the CDR3 reads TGCGCCAGCAGCTTAACAGGGTCGCCTGGGGCCAACGTCCTGACTTTC. The full variable domain, completed using reference TRBV5-1 and TRBJ2-6, is KAGVTQTPRYLIKTRGQQVTLSCSPISGHRSVSWYQQTPGQGLQFLFEYFSETQRNKGNFPGRFSGRQFSNSRSEMNVSTLELGDSALYLCASSLTGSPGANVLTFGAGSRLTVL.

This clone is a singleton in its sample. The chain combines TRBV2 with TRBJ2-7, with 9 bases aligning to TRBD1. The ends lost 5 bases at V and 4 bases at J; junction bases unmatched: 12. This CDR3 contains 16 residues. Germline-derived CDR1 and CDR2 are SNHLY and FYNNEI. The CDR3 DNA reads as TGTGCCAGCAGTCCCCACCGGGACAGGGTCTTGTACGAGCAGTACTTC. This sequence encodes CASSPHRDRVLYEQYF.

The genes are TRBV5-4 and TRBJ2-1; a possible D gene is TRBD2 (5 bases). Deletions cut 1 base from V and 2 bases from J, with 10 bases between. CDR1 and CDR2 (germline): SGHNT, YYREEE (reference sequence). The CDR3 runs to 15 residues. As DNA, the CDR3 is TGTGCCAGCAGCTTGCTGGTGACTACCTACAATGAGCAGTTCTTC. Translating gives CASSLLVTTYNEQFF.

The chain joins TRBV6-6 to TRBJ1-1, with unresolved D. There are 13 residues in the CDR3. Trimming took 2 bases from V and 4 from J, leaving 8 bases between them. CDR1 and CDR2 from the germline V gene are MNHNY and SVGAGI (reference sequence). CDR3 sequence (DNA): TGTGCCAGCAGTTACCCTCCGATCACTGAAGCTTTCTTT. The encoded protein is CASSYPPITEAFF.

The V gene is TRBV11-2, the J gene TRBJ2-5; D is perhaps TRBD1 (6 bases). With 2 bases removed from V and 5 bases from J, the gap between germline ends came to 9 bases. The length of the CDR3 is 13 residues. The germline V gene has CDR1 SGHAT and CDR2 FQNNGV. CDR3 coding DNA: TGTGCCAGCAGCTTACAGGGGCGGGAGACCCAGTACTTC. Its translation: CASSLQGRETQYF.

This clone was found once. The chain combines TRBV28 with TRBJ2-4; TRBD2 matches at 12 bases. After removal of 6 bases from V and 10 bases from J, the junction contained 16 bases not matched to a gene. From germline, CDR1 is MDHEN and CDR2 SYDVKM. This CDR3 has 17 residues. The CDR3 DNA reads TGTGCCAGCAGCCTGGGGGCTAGCGGGAGGGGTGTGGGGATTCAGTACTTC. Residues: CASSLGASGRGVGIQYF. Combining the CDR3 with reference TRBV28 and TRBJ2-4 gives the whole variable domain DVKVTQSSRYLVKRTGEKVFLECVQDMDHENMFWYRQDPGLGLRLIYFSYDVKMKEKGDIPEGYSVSREKKERFSLILESASTNQTSMYLCASSLGASGRGVGIQYFGAGTRLSVL.

The V and J genes are TRBV7-2 and TRBJ2-1; no reliable D call. Trimming left V 2 bases short and J 7 bases short, with 15 bases between. The CDR3 consists of 15 residues. CDR1 and CDR2 (germline): SGHTA, FQGNSA. Here the CDR3 DNA reads TGTGCCAGCAGCTTATGGGATGTGGAGTCTAATGAGCAGTTCTTC. This encodes CASSLWDVESNEQFF.

This clone was recorded once. Germline and junction disagree at one end, which may indicate a read error. The chain combines TRBV5-6 with TRBJ1-1, with D maybe TRBD1 (6 bases). Germline V lookup: CDR1 SGHDT, CDR2 YYEEEE. This CDR3 comprises 17 residues. CDR3 sequence: CASSLSPQGGMNTGAFF. CDR3 in DNA: TGTGCCAGCAGCTTGTCCCCGCAAGGGGGGATGAACACTGGAGCTTTCTTT. The variable domain in full, completed from reference TRBV5-6 and TRBJ1-1, reads DAGVTQSPTHLIKTRGQQVTLRCSPKSGHDTVSWYQQALGQGPQFIFQYYEEEERQRGNFPDRFSGHQFPNYSSELNVNALLLGDSALYLCASSLSPQGGMNTGAFFGQGTRLTVV.

The J gene is TRBJ2-1, the V gene TRBV7-7; the D gene is possibly TRBD2 (6 bases). The CDR3 runs 13 residues. Per the germline V gene, CDR1 is SSHAT and CDR2 is FNYEAQ (reference sequence). V was clipped by 5 bases and J by 10 bases, with 15 bases between them. The CDR3 loop is CASSGSSVGEQFF. The CDR3 DNA follows: TGTGCCAGCAGCGGCTCTAGCGTGGGCGAGCAGTTCTTC.